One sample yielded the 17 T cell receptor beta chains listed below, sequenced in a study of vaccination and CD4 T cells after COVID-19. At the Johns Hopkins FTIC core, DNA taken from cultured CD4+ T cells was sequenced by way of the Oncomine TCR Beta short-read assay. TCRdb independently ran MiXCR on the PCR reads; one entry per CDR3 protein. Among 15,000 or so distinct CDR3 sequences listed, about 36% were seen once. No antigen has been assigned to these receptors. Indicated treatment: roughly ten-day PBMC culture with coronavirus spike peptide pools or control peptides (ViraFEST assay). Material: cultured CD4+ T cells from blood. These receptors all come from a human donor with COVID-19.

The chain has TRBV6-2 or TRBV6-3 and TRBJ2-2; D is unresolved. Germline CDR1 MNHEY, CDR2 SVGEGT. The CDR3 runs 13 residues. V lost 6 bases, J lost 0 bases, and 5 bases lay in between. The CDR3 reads CASRTSNTGELFF. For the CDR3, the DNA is TGTGCCAGCAGAACGTCGAACACCGGGGAGCTGTTTTTT.

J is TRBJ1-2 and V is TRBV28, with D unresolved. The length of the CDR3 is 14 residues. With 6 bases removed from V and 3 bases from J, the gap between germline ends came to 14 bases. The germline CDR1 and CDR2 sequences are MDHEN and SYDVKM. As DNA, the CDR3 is TGTGCCAGCAGCGCCAGCGGGCGCGACTATGGCTACACCTTC. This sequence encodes CASSASGRDYGYTF.

CDR3 protein: CASSLRAGVQETQYF. Here the CDR3 DNA reads TGTGCCAGCAGCTTGAGGGCGGGGGTACAAGAGACCCAGTACTTC. This chain uses TRBV5-6 with TRBJ2-5; 7 nucleotides align to TRBD2. The junction had 5 bases not matched to a gene; V was cut back by 1 base and J by 2 bases. The germline gives CDR1 SGHDT, CDR2 YYEEEE. The CDR3 has 15 amino acids.

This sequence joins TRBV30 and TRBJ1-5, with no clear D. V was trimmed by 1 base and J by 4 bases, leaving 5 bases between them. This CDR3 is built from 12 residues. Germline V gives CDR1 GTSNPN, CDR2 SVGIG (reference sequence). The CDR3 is CAWSGSNQPQHF. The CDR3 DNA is TGTGCCTGGAGTGGGTCGAATCAGCCCCAGCATTTT.

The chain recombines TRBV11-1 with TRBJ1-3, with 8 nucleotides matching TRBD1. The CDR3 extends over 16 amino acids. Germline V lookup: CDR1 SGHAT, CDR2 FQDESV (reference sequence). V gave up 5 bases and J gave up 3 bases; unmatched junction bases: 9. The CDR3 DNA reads TGTGCCAGCAGCCCAGGGGGCGCAGGGCTTGGAAACACCATATATTTT. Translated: CASSPGGAGLGNTIYF.

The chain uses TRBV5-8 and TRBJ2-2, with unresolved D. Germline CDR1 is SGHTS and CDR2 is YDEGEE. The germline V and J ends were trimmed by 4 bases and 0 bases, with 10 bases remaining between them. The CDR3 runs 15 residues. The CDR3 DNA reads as TGTGCCAGCAGCATCCGGTCTTCGAACACCGGGGAGCTGTTTTTT. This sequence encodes CASSIRSSNTGELFF.

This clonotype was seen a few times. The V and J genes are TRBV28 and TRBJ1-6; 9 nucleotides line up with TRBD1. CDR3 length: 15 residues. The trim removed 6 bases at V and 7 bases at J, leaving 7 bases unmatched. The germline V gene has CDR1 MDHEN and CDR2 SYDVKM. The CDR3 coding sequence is TGTGCCAGCAGCTACAACAGGGGGCGAAATTCACCCCTCCACTTT. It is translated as CASSYNRGRNSPLHF.

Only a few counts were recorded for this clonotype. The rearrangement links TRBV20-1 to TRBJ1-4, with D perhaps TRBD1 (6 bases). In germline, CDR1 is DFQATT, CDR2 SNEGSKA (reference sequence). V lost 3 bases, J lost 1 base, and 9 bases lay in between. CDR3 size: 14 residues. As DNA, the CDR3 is TGCAGTGCTAGTCAGGGGAGAACTAATGAAAAACTGTTTTTT. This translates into CSASQGRTNEKLFF.

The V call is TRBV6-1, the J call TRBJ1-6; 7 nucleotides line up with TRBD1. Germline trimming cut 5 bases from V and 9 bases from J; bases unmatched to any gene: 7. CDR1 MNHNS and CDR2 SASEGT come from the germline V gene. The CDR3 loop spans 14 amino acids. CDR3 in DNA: TGTGCCAGCAGTCAGGGGGGGAGGGCTTCACCCCTCCACTTT. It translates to CASSQGGRASPLHF.

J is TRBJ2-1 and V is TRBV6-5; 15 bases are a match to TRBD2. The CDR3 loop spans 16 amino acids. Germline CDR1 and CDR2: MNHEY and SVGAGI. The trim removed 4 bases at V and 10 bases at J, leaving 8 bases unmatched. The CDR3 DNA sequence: TGTGCCAGCAGTTCCCCCGGGACTAGCGGGGGGCGGGAGCAGTTCTTC. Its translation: CASSSPGTSGGREQFF.

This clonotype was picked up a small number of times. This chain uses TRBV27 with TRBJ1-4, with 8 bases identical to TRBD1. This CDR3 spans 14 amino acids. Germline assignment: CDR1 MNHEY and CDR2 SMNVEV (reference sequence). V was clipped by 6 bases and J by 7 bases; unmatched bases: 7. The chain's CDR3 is CASSSRGRGEKLFF. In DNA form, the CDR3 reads TGTGCCAGCAGCTCCAGGGGGCGAGGTGAAAAACTGTTTTTT.

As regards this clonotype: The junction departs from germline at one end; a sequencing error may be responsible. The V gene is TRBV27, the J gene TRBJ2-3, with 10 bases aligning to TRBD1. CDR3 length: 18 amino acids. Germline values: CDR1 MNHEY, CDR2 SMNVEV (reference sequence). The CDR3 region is CASSSHPKTGGGADTRYF. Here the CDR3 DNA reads TGTGCCAGCAGTTCCCACCCCAAGACAGGGGGCGGCGCAGATACGCGGTATTTT.

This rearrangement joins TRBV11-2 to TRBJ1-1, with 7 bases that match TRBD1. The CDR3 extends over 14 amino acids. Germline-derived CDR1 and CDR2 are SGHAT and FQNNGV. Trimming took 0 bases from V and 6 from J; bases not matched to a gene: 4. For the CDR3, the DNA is TGTGCCAGCAGCTTAGATTACAGGGGCCCTGAAGCTTTCTTT. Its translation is CASSLDYRGPEAFF.

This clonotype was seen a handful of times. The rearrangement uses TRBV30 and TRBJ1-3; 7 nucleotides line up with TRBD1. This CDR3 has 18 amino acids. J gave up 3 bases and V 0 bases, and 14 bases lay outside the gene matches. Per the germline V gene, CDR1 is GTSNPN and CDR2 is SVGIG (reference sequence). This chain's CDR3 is CAWSVRGRGNVIGNTIYF. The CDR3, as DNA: TGTGCCTGGAGTGTACGGGGCAGGGGGAATGTAATTGGAAACACCATATATTTT.

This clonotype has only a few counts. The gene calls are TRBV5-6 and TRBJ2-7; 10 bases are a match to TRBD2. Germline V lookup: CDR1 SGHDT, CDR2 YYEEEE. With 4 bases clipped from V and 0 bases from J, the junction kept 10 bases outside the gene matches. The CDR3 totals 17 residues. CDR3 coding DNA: TGTGCCAGCAGCCCCGGTATAGCGGGGGGAACCTCCTACGAGCAGTACTTC. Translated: CASSPGIAGGTSYEQYF.

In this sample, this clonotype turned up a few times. As DNA, the CDR3 is TGTGCCAGCAGCGGATCTAGCCTCTACGAGCAGTACTTC. Its protein product is CASSGSSLYEQYF. The chain links TRBV7-2 to TRBJ2-7; a weak D match, TRBD2 (5 bases). Germline V lookup: CDR1 SGHTA, CDR2 FQGNSA. Trimming shortened V by 5 bases and J by 3 bases, and 11 bases separated the two germline ends. This CDR3 is built from 13 residues. Filled out from reference TRBV7-2 and TRBJ2-7, the complete variable domain reads GAGVSQSPSNKVTEKGKDVELRCDPISGHTALYWYRQSLGQGLEFLIYFQGNSAPDKSGLPSDRFSAERTGGSVSTLTIQRTQQEDSAVYLCASSGSSLYEQYFGPGTRLTVT.

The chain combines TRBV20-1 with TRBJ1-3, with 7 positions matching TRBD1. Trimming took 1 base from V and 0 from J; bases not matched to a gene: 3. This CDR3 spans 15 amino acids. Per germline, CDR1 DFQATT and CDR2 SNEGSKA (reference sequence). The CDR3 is CSARAGTDSGNTIYF. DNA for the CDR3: TGCAGTGCTAGAGCAGGGACAGACTCTGGAAACACCATATATTTT.